This T cell receptor (beta chain) was recovered during a study of cytomegalovirus exposure and HLA in healthy donors. Study in general: Across a few hundred genotyped donors, approximately 80% landed in the Caucasian-associated ancestry cluster.

Amplification used 60 Vbeta primers and 13 Jbeta primers. How the authors handled the data: The authors later counted approximately 80 million unique TCR beta chains, some 9.9 million of them shared. Some clones are missing from TCRdb's copy, which holds only in-frame ones; the method was immunoSEQ multiplex PCR. Clone size and V and J calls were adopted from that table, with D and trimming inferred from the DNA. Among about 83,000 clones listed, about 69% were seen once. Donors sampled were nominally healthy, though unrecorded immune exposures were likely. Findings and limits, study-wide: Relative to equally common others, HLA-associated TCR beta chains showed greater clonal expansion in a later analysis.

Comments on this clone: What it recognizes is unknown.

The sequenced material came from PBMCs. This clonotype was obtained from a man between 60 and 75 years old in good health and CMV-seronegative.

The CDR3 loop is CASSRAGGTNEKLFF. As DNA, the CDR3 is TGTGCCAGCAGTCGCGCAGGGGGCACTAATGAAAAACTGTTTTTT. This sequence joins TRBV27 and TRBJ1-4; 8 nucleotides align to TRBD1. Trimming at V came to 5 bases and at J to 2 bases, leaving 4 bases not matched to a gene. CDR1 and CDR2 (germline): MNHEY, SMNVEV (reference sequence). This CDR3 has 15 residues.